This TCR beta chain came from a study of T-cell memory formation after mild COVID-19. Looking at the study overall: TCR clusters were largely donor specific. Whole-study findings and limits: Chiefly within CM and EM were the contracting CD4+ clones; CD8+ ones were within EMRA.

Libraries for TCRalpha and TCRbeta carried sample barcodes and unique molecular identifiers via 5'RACE. TCRdb recomputed calls from the 5' RACE reads with MiXCR, one row per CDR3 protein. The data hold 100,000 to 150,000 distinct CDR3 sequences, with approximately 15% observed a single time. In regard to this clonotype: The target antigen is unknown.

Unmatched junction bases numbered 6, after V lost 4 bases and J lost 4 bases. The CDR3 consists of 14 residues. Germline V gene data show CDR1 as SGHDT and CDR2 as YYEEEE. This clonotype was sampled from a man younger than 30 who had mild COVID-19 (a few samples of this study predate the infection). Cell type and time point are not known. This chain connects TRBV5-6 to TRBJ2-7, with 9 bases fitting TRBD1. Source material: PBMCs or a T cell subset sorted from them (not recorded which). CDR3 protein: CASSPDRGMYEQYF. The CDR3 DNA sequence: TGTGCCAGCAGCCCGGACAGGGGTATGTACGAGCAGTACTTC.